This is a list of T cell receptor beta chains from one sample in a study of identical twins. TCRdb re-called the 5' RACE reads through MiXCR, storing one row per CDR3 protein. This sample has more than 1.5 million distinct CDR3 sequences, with less than 35% found just once. Sample: cord blood. Receptors originate from a newborn girl in good health. The CDR3 runs from the conserved cysteine through the conserved F or W.

v_call	j_call	cdr3_aa
TRBV30	TRBJ2-3	CAWFGGEQYF
TRBV4-1	TRBJ2-7	CAGSQGLAGLSYEQYF
TRBV30	TRBJ2-5	CAWSVRGLLGETQYF
TRBV20-1	TRBJ1-2	CSALQDRVSGYTF
TRBV28	TRBJ1-6	CASSLTDRGRALHF
TRBV20-1	TRBJ1-1	CSASIPGVGTEAFF
TRBV10-3	TRBJ1-2	CAISRNYGYTF
TRBV12-3/TRBV12-4	TRBJ1-4	CASSFIAYYAQGKEKLFF
TRBV6-5	TRBJ2-1	CASSYDFRQGANEQFF
TRBV13	TRBJ2-1	CASSPGSTSARDEQFF
TRBV29-1	.	CSVETGREYEQYF
TRBV4-1	TRBJ2-1	CASSQVVAGGYNEQFF
TRBV28	TRBJ2-1	CASSSPRDRSRFYNEQFF
TRBV14	TRBJ2-1	CASSGHRGIFAMWYNEQFF
TRBV2	TRBJ2-3	CASSALAGRPTDTQYF
TRBV20-1	TRBJ1-2	CSARDIARPPYGYTF
TRBV27	TRBJ2-3	CASSPRVRLKGAEGTDTQYF